This T cell receptor (beta chain) comes out of a study of Graves' ophthalmopathy and Graves' hyperthyroidism. Study-wide results and limits: A model of 13 signatures distinguished ophthalmopathy from stable hyperthyroidism at 85% to 90% sensitivity and nearly 83% specificity.

Germline lookup yields CDR1 SGHTA and CDR2 FQGTGA. The CDR3 contains 14 residues. V dropped 4 bases and J dropped 2 bases, with 12 bases sitting between them. RNA transcripts were the source from which TCR beta CDR3 regions were amplified. First-round RT-PCR used HTBI primers; second-round multiplex PCR followed. TCRdb used MiXCR to reprocess the multiplex PCR reads, holding one entry per CDR3 protein. The table shows around 600,000 distinct CDR3 sequences, with about 40% occurring only once. The authors diagnosed from clinical symptoms, serum thyroxine, TRAb, thyroid ultrasound and orbital computed tomography. As to this clonotype: Its antigen is unidentified.

The chain uses TRBV7-3 and TRBJ2-7; D may be TRBD2 (5 bases). Material for sequencing was peripheral blood. The receptor's source is an adult man with Graves' ophthalmopathy. CDR3 nucleotide sequence: TGTGCCAGCAGCTGGACGACTACAACCTACGAGCAGTACTTC. It translates to CASSWTTTTYEQYF.